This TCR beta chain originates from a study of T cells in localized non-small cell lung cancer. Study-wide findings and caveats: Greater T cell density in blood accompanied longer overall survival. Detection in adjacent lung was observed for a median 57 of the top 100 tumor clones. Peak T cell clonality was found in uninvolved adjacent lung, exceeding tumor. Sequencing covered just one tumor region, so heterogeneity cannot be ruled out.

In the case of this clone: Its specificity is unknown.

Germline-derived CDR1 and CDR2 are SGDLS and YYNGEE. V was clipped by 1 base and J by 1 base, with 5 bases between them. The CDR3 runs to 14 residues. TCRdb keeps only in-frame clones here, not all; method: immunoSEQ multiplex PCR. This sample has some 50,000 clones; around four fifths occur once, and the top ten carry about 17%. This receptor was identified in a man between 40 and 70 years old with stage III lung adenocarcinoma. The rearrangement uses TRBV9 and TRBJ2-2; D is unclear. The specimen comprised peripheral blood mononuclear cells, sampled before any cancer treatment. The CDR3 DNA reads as TGTGCCAGCAGCGTACTAGAGAACACCGGGGAGCTGTTTTTT. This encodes CASSVLENTGELFF.